This TCR beta chain is from a study of cytomegalovirus exposure and HLA in healthy donors. The wider study: T cells numbering about 200 million yielded some 100 million unique TCR beta sequences in an earlier analysis. The study, taken as a whole, reports: Common viral pathogens were later found to be apparently linked to several of the most significant clusters.

Vbeta (60) and Jbeta (13) primers were used in the PCR. In the authors' methods: A later analysis tallied about 80 million unique TCR beta chains, about 12 million of them shared. The method was immunoSEQ multiplex PCR; TCRdb's version includes in-frame clones alone and lacks a portion of them. V and J calls plus clone size are reproduced from that table; the DNA served to infer D and trimming. The sample holds some 150,000 clones; 79% are singletons and the top ten take approximately 0.99%. Trimming cost V 0 bases and J 2 bases; bases outside gene matches: 7. The CDR3 is 17 residues long. In germline, CDR1 is SGDLS, CDR2 YYNGEE. About this clone itself: The antigen is undetermined.

Sequenced sample: PBMCs. The sequence was obtained from a male donor in good health and CMV-seronegative. This chain joins TRBV9 and TRBJ2-3; 9 bases match TRBD2. CDR3 nucleotides: TGTGCCAGCAGCGTAGATTCCAGCGGGGGGACCACAGATACGCAGTATTTT. Residues: CASSVDSSGGTTDTQYF. Full variable domain (outside the CDR3, taken from reference TRBV9 and TRBJ2-3): DSGVTQTPKHLITATGQRVTLRCSPRSGDLSVYWYQQSLDQGLQFLIQYYNGEERAKGNILERFSAQQFPDLHSELNLSSLELGDSALYFCASSVDSSGGTTDTQYFGPGTRLTVL.